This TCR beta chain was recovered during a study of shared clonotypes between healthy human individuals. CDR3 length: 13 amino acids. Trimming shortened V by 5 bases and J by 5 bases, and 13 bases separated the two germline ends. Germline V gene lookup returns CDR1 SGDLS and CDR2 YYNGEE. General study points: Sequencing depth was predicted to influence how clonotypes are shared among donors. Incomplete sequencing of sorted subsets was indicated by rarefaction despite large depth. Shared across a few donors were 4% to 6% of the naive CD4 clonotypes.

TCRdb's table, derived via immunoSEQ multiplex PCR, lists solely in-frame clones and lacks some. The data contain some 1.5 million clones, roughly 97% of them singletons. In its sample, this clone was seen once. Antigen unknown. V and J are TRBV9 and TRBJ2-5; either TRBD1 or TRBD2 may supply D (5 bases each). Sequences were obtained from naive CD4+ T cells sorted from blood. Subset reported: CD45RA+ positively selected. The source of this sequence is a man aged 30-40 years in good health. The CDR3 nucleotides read TGTGCCAGCAGTCGGGACGGTAGGGAGACCCAGTACTTC. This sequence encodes CASSRDGRETQYF.